These T cell receptor beta chains were read from a single sample in a study of blood T cell repertoires in COVID-19. TCRdb's copy holds only in-frame clones and misses some; the assay was immunoSEQ multiplex PCR. The table records around 310,000 clones, 89% of them present only once. The sample taken for sequencing was PBMCs or T cells enriched from blood (not recorded which). Receptors were obtained from a woman under 40 who had recovered from COVID-19. CDR3s include the opening cysteine and the closing phenylalanine or tryptophan. Each record gives: D gene, V gene, clone size, J gene, CDR3 DNA, CDR3 protein. A D gene is named only where the DNA matches it firmly. Clone size is not always given. Where it is, it says once, few, many or a class for expanded clones.

>.|TRBV5-6|once|TRBJ1-1
TGTGCCAGCAGCTTTTGGTGGCAGGGGAGTAGGAGCACTGAAGCTTTCTTT
CASSFWWQGSRSTEAFF
>TRBD2|TRBV7-9|.|TRBJ2-1
TGTGCCAGCAGCCCGACTAGCGGGAGGGAATACAATGAGCAGTTCTTC
CASSPTSGREYNEQFF
>.|TRBV3-1/TRBV3-2|.|TRBJ1-3
TGTGCCAGCAGCCAAGATGGGGGGTCCGGAAACACCATATATTTT
CASSQDGGSGNTIYF
>TRBD2|TRBV9|.|TRBJ2-7
TGTGCCAGCAGCGTCTCGACTAGCGGGCCATCCTACGAGCAGTACTTC
CASSVSTSGPSYEQYF
>TRBD2|TRBV7-3|.|TRBJ2-3
TGTGCCAGCAGCTTAGGGGGACTAGTCTCAGATACGCAGTATTTT
CASSLGGLVSDTQYF
>TRBD1|TRBV19|.|TRBJ1-2
TGTGCCAGTAAAGACTACAGGGGAGACTATGGCTACACCTTC
CASKDYRGDYGYTF
>.|TRBV24-1|.|TRBJ2-5
TGTGCCACCAGTGATTTGACAAAGACCCAGTACTTC
CATSDLTKTQYF
>.|TRBV5-5|.|TRBJ1-4
TGTGCCAGCAGCTTAGGACAGTATAATGAAAAACTGTTTTTT
CASSLGQYNEKLFF
>.|TRBV18|.|TRBJ1-6
TGTGCCAGCTCACCCCTCCGTCCTGATAATTCACCCCTCCACTTT
CASSPLRPDNSPLHF
>.|TRBV11-3|.|TRBJ1-2
TGTGCCAGCAGCTTGGGAGCCTATGGCTACACCTTC
CASSLGAYGYTF
>.|TRBV5-1|.|TRBJ2-4
TGCGCCAGCAGCTCGGGGTCCGCCGATGCGAGCATTCAGTACTTC
CASSSGSADASIQYF
>TRBD2|TRBV6-5|.|TRBJ2-4
TGTGCCAGCAGTTCCGGACTAGCGGGTCCAAACATTCAGTACTTC
CASSSGLAGPNIQYF
>.|TRBV7-2|.|TRBJ1-1
TGTGCCAGCAGTCCTCAGGGTTCATCGACTGAAGCTTTCTTT
CASSPQGSSTEAFF
>.|TRBV28|once|TRBJ1-2
TGTGCCAGCGAACAGATTTCATATGGCTACACCTTC
CASEQISYGYTF
>TRBD2|TRBV4-2|.|TRBJ2-7
TGTGCCAGCAGCCGAAGGACTAGCGGAACCTACGAGCAGTACTTC
CASSRRTSGTYEQYF
>TRBD1|TRBV4-1|.|TRBJ1-4
TGCGCCAGCAGCCAACCCGGGACAGGGGAGAGAAAACTGTTTTTT
CASSQPGTGERKLFF
>TRBD1|TRBV7-2|.|TRBJ2-7
TGTGCCAGCAGCTTAGCCCGGGACAGCTACTACGAGCAGTACTTC
CASSLARDSYYEQYF
>.|TRBV5-6|.|TRBJ2-7
TGTGCCAGCAGCTTGTTCGACAGGACCCCTACGTTCTCCTACGAGCAGTACTTC
CASSLFDRTPTFSYEQYF
>.|TRBV6-5|.|TRBJ2-3
TGTGCCAGCAGTTACGCATCTGGGGGCTCAGATACGCAGTATTTT
CASSYASGGSDTQYF
>.|TRBV7-9|.|TRBJ1-2
TGTGCCAGCAGCGTACAGAGTACAAACTATGGCTACACCTTC
CASSVQSTNYGYTF
>.|TRBV6-2/TRBV6-3|.|TRBJ2-6
TGTGCCAGCAGTTACTCTCCTCAGGGGGGATACTCTGGGGCCAACGTCCTGACTTTC
CASSYSPQGGYSGANVLTF
>TRBD2|TRBV18|.|TRBJ2-2
TGTGCCAGCGCCCCTAGGCCGGGAGGGACCACCGGGGAGCTGTTTTTT
CASAPRPGGTTGELFF
>TRBD1|TRBV27|.|TRBJ1-6
TGTGCCAGCAGTCCACGGACAGGGGGTTGGGGTAATAATTCACCCCTCCACTTT
CASSPRTGGWGNNSPLHF
>.|TRBV12-5|.|TRBJ2-2
TGTGCTAGTGCCCTTGGAGGGCTGACCGGGGAGCTGTTTTTT
CASALGGLTGELFF
>.|TRBV29-1|.|TRBJ2-7
TGCAGCGTCCTAGGCCAGGGAGGCGAGCAGTACTTC
CSVLGQGGEQYF
>TRBD2|TRBV3-1/TRBV3-2|.|TRBJ2-5
TGTGCCAGCAGCCAAGATTTAGCGGGAGGGGGATATGAGACCCAGTACTTC
CASSQDLAGGGYETQYF
>.|TRBV30|.|TRBJ2-7
TGTGCCTGGAGCCCAGGGTCCTACGAGCAGTACTTC
CAWSPGSYEQYF
>TRBD1|TRBV7-9|.|TRBJ2-7
TGTGCCAGCAGCCGGGACAGACTAACCTACGAGCAGTACTTC
CASSRDRLTYEQYF
>TRBD2|TRBV5-1|.|TRBJ2-2
TGCGCCAGCAGCTTGTCTCTTACGGGAGGGTACACCGGGGAGCTGTTTTTT
CASSLSLTGGYTGELFF